This T cell receptor beta chain was documented in a study of regulatory T cells in long-lasting Graves disease listed by TCRdb under 2021. Some background on the complete study: Persistent Graves' disease was defined as persistently positive TSH receptor autoantibodies together with antithyroid drug treatment for over 5 years. Peripheral blood TCR sequencing and RNA sequencing compared persistent Graves' disease patients with newly diagnosed Graves' disease patients. The study was conducted in China and was registered as a clinical trial. A total of about 35 samples underwent TCR sequencing, from around 13 patients with persistent Graves' disease and 20 patients with newly diagnosed Graves' disease. Persistent Graves' disease patients in the clinical cohort had taken antithyroid drugs for around 10 years on average.

The CDR3 covers 14 residues, taking in both the cysteine and the phenylalanine. Only the CDR3 DNA stays, 42 bases, in frame from base 1. For CDR1 and CDR2, the germline V gene lists MNHEY and SVGEGT. Relative to germline, V is 2 bases shorter and J is 1 base shorter, with 8 bases between their ends. Library preparation was by multiplex PCR. Sequencing took place on an Illumina HiSeq 4000. CDR3 regions were amplified by Arm-PCR with iRepertoire HTBI primers to construct TCR beta libraries. PCR products were gel purified before sequencing. Concerning the study's data processing: Gene usage analysis of CDR3 amino acid clonotypes relied on the 55 to 80 TRBV and 15 or so TRBJ segments identified across samples. COPE and FqMerger were used to merge filtered high-quality paired reads into contigs. BLAST was used to align contigs to IMGT TRBV, TRBD and TRBJ reference genes, and CDR3 was defined according to IMGT. Clonotypes above 0.1% frequency were classified as highly expanded clones. Shannon entropy was used to measure repertoire diversity, and the Gini coefficient was used to measure V-J evenness. A clonotype was considered public if more than one individual shared it. TCRdb reran the public reads through fastp at Q25 and MiXCR, keeping productive beta chains. Entries that share a CDR3 protein sequence are merged under the most common genes and DNA. The V and J calls, along with clone size, are taken from TCRdb and not from the paper's own processing. In all, the sample holds hundreds of thousands of distinct CDR3 sequences, and roughly a fifth of those were seen once. The ten largest clones add up to 29% of the sample.

Per the publication, the time point label means: persistent/refractory GD, antithyroid drugs over 5 years with positive TRAb. RNA was extracted from PBMCs in TRIzol for both TCR sequencing and RNA sequencing. The diagnosis of Graves' disease followed American Thyroid Association guidelines. Patients for the study were recruited at an endocrinology department in Xi'an, China. Each patient gave about 9.1 milliliters of peripheral blood, collected in an EDTA anticoagulant tube. PBMCs were isolated by Ficoll Paque Plus density gradient separation without further T cell sorting. RNA quality was checked with an Agilent 2100 Bioanalyzer and agarose gel, and concentration with a NanoDrop 2000. This clonotype was found many times. Its target antigen remains unknown. Base qualities are not recorded, but no much larger clone differs from it by a single base. Study-wide findings and limitations: Persistent patients shared more public clonotypes among themselves (around 2,500) than newly diagnosed patients did (approximately 970). Preferential use of TRBV28, TRBJ1-2 and TRBJ2-5 was observed in persistent disease, whereas TRBV20-1 and TRBJ2-1 were favored in newly diagnosed disease. The study examined only peripheral blood because the primary lesion, thyroid tissue, could not be accessed. As a limitation, the authors acknowledged that the small sample size may reduce accuracy. Only the TCR beta chain was sequenced and analyzed. Compared with newly diagnosed patients, persistent Graves' disease patients had lower TCR Shannon entropy and fewer highly expanded clones, which suggests clonal expansion.

The TCR comes from a female donor with Graves disease. The rearrangement joined TRBV6-2 or TRBV6-3 to TRBJ1-1; the D gene is perhaps TRBD1, on 5 matching bases. The sequencing here drew on peripheral blood mononuclear cells (PBMCs), taken when the disease was refractory, from a patient treated with antithyroid drugs. The CDR3 loop reads CASSYKGQNTEAFF. DNA sequence: TGTGCCAGCAGTTACAAAGGACAGAACACTGAAGCTTTCTTT.